Below are 17 T cell receptor beta chains sequenced from a single sample in a study of blood T cell repertoires in COVID-19. Measured with immunoSEQ multiplex PCR; TCRdb has only the in-frame clones, and not every one. The sample holds around 100,000 clones, about 90% seen once. Sequencing input: peripheral blood. Receptor source: a man aged 25 to 40 in a cohort sampled during active COVID-19.

CDR3 loop: CASSLTGNTEAFF. CDR3 coding DNA: TGTGCCAGCAGTTTAACGGGGAACACTGAAGCTTTCTTT. The chain carries TRBV27 and TRBJ1-1; D unresolved. The V gene lost 2 bases and the J gene lost 1 base, with 5 bases spanning the gap. CDR3 size: 13 residues. Germline lookup yields CDR1 MNHEY and CDR2 SMNVEV (reference sequence).

V gene TRBV11-2 combines with J gene TRBJ2-7; D is possibly TRBD2 (6 bases). The germline gives CDR1 SGHAT, CDR2 FQNNGV. V was shortened by 7 bases and J by 5 bases, with 21 bases between the two germline ends. The CDR3 contains 15 residues. The CDR3 coding sequence is TGTGCCAGCAAGCCCTTTTGGGGGGATTCCCACGAGCAGTACTTC. As protein: CASKPFWGDSHEQYF.

The chain employs TRBV7-9 and TRBJ2-5; the match to TRBD2 covers 7 bases. Germline CDR1 SEHNR, CDR2 FQNEAQ (reference sequence). The CDR3 has 15 amino acids. With V trimmed by 2 bases and J by 3 bases, 6 bases remained unmatched. CDR3 nucleotides: TGTGCCAGCAGCTTAAGTGGCGGGGGAGAAGAGACCCAGTACTTC. Translating it yields CASSLSGGGEETQYF.

The J gene is TRBJ2-7, the V gene TRBV7-8; a possible D gene is TRBD2 (6 bases). Per the germline V gene, CDR1 is SGHVS and CDR2 is FQNEAQ. This CDR3 spans 13 amino acids. V was clipped by 3 bases and J by 0 bases, with 6 bases between them. In nucleotides, the CDR3 is TGTGCCAGCAGCTTCGGGGGCTCCTACGAGCAGTACTTC. Encoded protein: CASSFGGSYEQYF. The full variable domain, its missing parts supplied by reference TRBV7-8 and TRBJ2-7, is GAGVSQSPRYKVAKRGQDVALRCDPISGHVSLFWYQQALGQGPEFLTYFQNEAQLDKSGLPSDRFFAERPEGSVSTLKIQRTQQEDSAVYLCASSFGGSYEQYFGPGTRLTVT.

The chain combines TRBV7-9 with TRBJ2-3, with D tentatively TRBD1 (6 bases). Per the germline V gene, CDR1 is SEHNR and CDR2 is FQNEAQ (reference sequence). The CDR3 has 16 residues. V was shortened by 3 bases and J by 4 bases, with 17 bases between the two germline ends. The CDR3 is CASSLATGLRADTQYF. In DNA, the CDR3 is TGTGCCAGCAGCTTGGCGACAGGTTTAAGGGCAGATACGCAGTATTTT.

This CDR3 reads CASSEGLRDTEAFF. In DNA, the CDR3 is TGCGCCAGCAGTGAAGGCTTGAGGGACACTGAAGCTTTCTTT. This rearrangement joins TRBV10-1 to TRBJ1-1; no firm D call. The CDR3 consists of 14 residues. The germline CDR1 and CDR2 sequences are WNHNN and SYGVQD (reference sequence). Between the trimmed V and J ends, which lost 3 bases and 3 bases, there was a span of 11 bases.

V and J are TRBV12-3 or TRBV12-4 and TRBJ2-1; TRBD1 might be the D (5 bases). Trimming took off 5 bases at V and 6 bases at J, with 11 bases between the two ends. The CDR3 has 13 residues. CDR3 sequence (DNA): TGTGCCAGCAGTATCAGGGTAAGCAATGAGCAGTTCTTC. Protein sequence: CASSIRVSNEQFF.

The CDR3 reads CASSVGLRASGGAGGDTQYF. In DNA form, the CDR3 reads TGTGCCAGCAGCGTAGGGTTACGGGCTAGCGGGGGGGCCGGGGGTGATACGCAGTATTTT. V gene TRBV9 combines with J gene TRBJ2-3; 12 positions agree with TRBD2. The CDR3 spans 20 residues. Germline V gives CDR1 SGDLS, CDR2 YYNGEE. With 0 bases clipped from V and 6 bases from J, the junction kept 17 bases outside the gene matches.

The rearrangement links TRBV7-3 to TRBJ2-1, with 12 bases lining up with TRBD2. J gave up 5 bases and V 5 bases, and 1 base lay outside the gene matches. The CDR3 length is 14 residues. The V gene's germline CDR1 is SGHTA and CDR2 FQGTGA. DNA of the CDR3: TGTGCCAGCAGCCTAGCGGGGGGGAACAATGAGCAGTTCTTC. This gives the protein CASSLAGGNNEQFF. The whole variable domain, filled in from reference TRBV7-3 and TRBJ2-1, reads GAGVSQTPSNKVTEKGKYVELRCDPISGHTALYWYRQSLGQGPEFLIYFQGTGAADDSGLPNDRFFAVRPEGSVSTLKIQRTERGDSAVYLCASSLAGGNNEQFFGPGTRLTVL.

The chain links TRBV30 to TRBJ2-3; TRBD1 matches 9 bases. The CDR3 runs to 15 residues. Germline V gene sequence: CDR1 GTSNPN, CDR2 SVGIG (reference sequence). Trimming took 5 bases from V and 4 from J; bases not matched to a gene: 10. The CDR3 coding sequence is TGTGCCTGGGGGGTCGACAGGGGGAATTCAGATACGCAGTATTTT. It specifies CAWGVDRGNSDTQYF.

The chain joins TRBV6-6 to TRBJ1-5, with D possibly being TRBD1 (5 bases). Germline V gene sequence: CDR1 MNHNY, CDR2 SVGAGI (reference sequence). This CDR3 region has 14 residues. The ends were cut back, 6 bases at V and 4 bases at J, with 13 bases in the middle. CDR3 protein: CASSKRGGNQPQHF. CDR3 bases: TGTGCCAGCAGCAAACGGGGGGGAAATCAGCCCCAGCATTTT.

The chain links TRBV6-5 to TRBJ2-5; D might be TRBD2 (6 bases). V lost 1 base to trimming and J lost 6 bases, with 12 bases between them. Germline V gene lookup returns CDR1 MNHEY and CDR2 SVGAGI. The CDR3 length is 14 residues. The CDR3 DNA reads TGTGCCAGCAGTTACTACCTCGGGGGACAGACCCAGTACTTC. Translated: CASSYYLGGQTQYF.

This clone was seen just once. J is TRBJ2-1 and V is TRBV6-5, with a possible D match to TRBD2 (5 bases). Germline assignment: CDR1 MNHEY and CDR2 SVGAGI. V gave up 0 bases and J gave up 0 bases, with 6 bases separating them. The CDR3 loop spans 15 amino acids. The CDR3 spells CASSYSSVSYNEQFF. The CDR3 coding sequence is TGTGCCAGCAGTTACTCTAGCGTCTCCTACAATGAGCAGTTCTTC.

The V and J genes are TRBV13 and TRBJ2-3, with TRBD2 matching 7 bases. The CDR3 is 14 residues long. The V and J ends lost 5 bases and 1 base, in that order; junction bases with no gene match: 3. CDR1 PRHDT and CDR2 FYEKMQ come from the germline V gene (reference sequence). Here the CDR3 reads CASSRLAGTDTQYF. The CDR3 DNA sequence: TGTGCCAGCAGCCGACTAGCAGGCACAGATACGCAGTATTTT.

The V and J genes are TRBV27 and TRBJ2-1, with 9 bases matching TRBD1. The germline V gene encodes CDR1 MNHEY and CDR2 SMNVEV (reference sequence). The CDR3 loop spans 14 amino acids. Losses at the gene ends were 4 bases for V and 6 bases for J; bases not matched to a gene: 4. The CDR3 region is CASSSPTGGNEQFF. Written as DNA, the CDR3 is TGTGCCAGCAGTTCACCGACAGGGGGCAATGAGCAGTTCTTC.

The chain is built from TRBV24-1 and TRBJ1-1, with D maybe TRBD1 (6 bases). Germline values: CDR1 KGHDR, CDR2 SFDVKD. This CDR3 is 13 amino acids long. V shed 3 bases and J shed 10 bases, with 14 bases lying between them. The CDR3 DNA sequence: TGTGCCACCAGTGATCAGGACAGTCGGCCAGCTTTCTTT. Encoded protein: CATSDQDSRPAFF.

V gene TRBV7-2 combines with J gene TRBJ2-2; maybe TRBD2 (5 bases). The V end lost 1 base, the J end lost 5 bases, and 11 bases lay between the germline ends. CDR1 is SGHTA, CDR2 FQGNSA, per germline. There are 15 residues in the CDR3. Written as DNA, the CDR3 is TGTGCCAGCAGCTTAGATTTCTCGGGGACCGGGGAGCTGTTTTTT. This translates into CASSLDFSGTGELFF.